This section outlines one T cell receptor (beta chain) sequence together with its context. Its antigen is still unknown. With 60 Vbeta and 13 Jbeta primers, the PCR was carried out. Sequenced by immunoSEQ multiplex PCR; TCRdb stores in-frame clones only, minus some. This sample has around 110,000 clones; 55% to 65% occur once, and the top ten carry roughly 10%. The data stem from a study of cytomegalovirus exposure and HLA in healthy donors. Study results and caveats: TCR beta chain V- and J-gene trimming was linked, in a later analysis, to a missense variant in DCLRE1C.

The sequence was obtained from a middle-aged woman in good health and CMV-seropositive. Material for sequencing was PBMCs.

In DNA form, the CDR3 reads TGTGCCAGCTCACCACAGGGACAGGCCACAGATACGCAGTATTTT. It specifies CASSPQGQATDTQYF. J is TRBJ2-3 and V is TRBV18; 8 nucleotides match TRBD1. CDR3 length: 15 amino acids. Germline V gene sequence: CDR1 KGHSH, CDR2 LQKENI. The trim removed 1 base at V and 2 bases at J, leaving 2 bases unmatched.